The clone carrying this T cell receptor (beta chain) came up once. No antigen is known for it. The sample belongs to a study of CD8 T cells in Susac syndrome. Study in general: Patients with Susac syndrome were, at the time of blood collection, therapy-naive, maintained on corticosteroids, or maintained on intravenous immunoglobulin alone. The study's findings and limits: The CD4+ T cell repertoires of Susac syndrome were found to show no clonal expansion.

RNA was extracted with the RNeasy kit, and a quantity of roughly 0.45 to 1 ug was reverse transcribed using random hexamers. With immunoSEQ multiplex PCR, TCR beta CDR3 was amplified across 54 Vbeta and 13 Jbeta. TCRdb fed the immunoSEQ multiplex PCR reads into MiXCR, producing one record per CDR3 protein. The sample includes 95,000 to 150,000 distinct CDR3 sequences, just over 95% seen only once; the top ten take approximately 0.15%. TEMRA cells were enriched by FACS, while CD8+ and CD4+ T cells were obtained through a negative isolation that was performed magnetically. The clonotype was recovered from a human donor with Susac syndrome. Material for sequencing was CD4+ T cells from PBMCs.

The CDR3 spells CSARDPGDNQPQHF. DNA for the CDR3: TGCAGTGCTAGAGATCCAGGGGACAATCAGCCCCAGCATTTT. This chain joins TRBV20-1 and TRBJ1-5; weak D call: TRBD1 (6 bases). V lost 0 bases and J lost 3, with 9 bases in between. This CDR3 is 14 amino acids long. Germline CDR1 is DFQATT and CDR2 is SNEGSKA (reference sequence).